The clone carrying this TCR beta chain was counted only a few times. This entry is derived from a study of sequential checkpoint blockade in melanoma. Study summary: Under 25 patients had tumor biopsies before treatment and at week 13.

Treatment here: randomized to nivolumab then ipilimumab (arm A) or the reverse (arm B). TCRdb's copy holds only in-frame clones and misses some; the assay was immunoSEQ multiplex PCR. The data show roughly 5,000 clones, around 21% seen once. The CDR3 is made up of 14 amino acids. This TCR was sampled from a human donor with melanoma. The V and J genes are TRBV7-5 and TRBJ2-3; the table's D gene call, TRBD1, was not cross checked with the DNA. TRBV7-5 is labeled a pseudogene. Specimen: tumor tissue (inferred from file names), collected from a patient given nivolumab and ipilimumab in sequence. CDR3 sequence: CASSQTGSVDTQYF. The CDR3 DNA reads as TGTGCCAGCAGCCAAACAGGGTCCGTAGATACGCAGTATTTT.